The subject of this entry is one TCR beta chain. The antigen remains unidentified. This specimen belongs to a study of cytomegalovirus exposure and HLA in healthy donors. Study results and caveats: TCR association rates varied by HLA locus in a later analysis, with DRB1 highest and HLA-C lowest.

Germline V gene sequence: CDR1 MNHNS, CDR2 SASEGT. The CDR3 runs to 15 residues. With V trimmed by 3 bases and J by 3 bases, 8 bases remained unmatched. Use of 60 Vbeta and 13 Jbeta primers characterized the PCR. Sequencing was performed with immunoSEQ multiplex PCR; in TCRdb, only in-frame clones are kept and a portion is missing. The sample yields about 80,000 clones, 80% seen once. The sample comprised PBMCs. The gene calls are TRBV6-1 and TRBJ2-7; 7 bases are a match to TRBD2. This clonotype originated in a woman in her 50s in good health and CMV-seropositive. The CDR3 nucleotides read TGTGCCAGCAGTGAGTTTCCCGTAGCGGGCTACGAGCAGTACGTC. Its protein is CASSEFPVAGYEQYV.